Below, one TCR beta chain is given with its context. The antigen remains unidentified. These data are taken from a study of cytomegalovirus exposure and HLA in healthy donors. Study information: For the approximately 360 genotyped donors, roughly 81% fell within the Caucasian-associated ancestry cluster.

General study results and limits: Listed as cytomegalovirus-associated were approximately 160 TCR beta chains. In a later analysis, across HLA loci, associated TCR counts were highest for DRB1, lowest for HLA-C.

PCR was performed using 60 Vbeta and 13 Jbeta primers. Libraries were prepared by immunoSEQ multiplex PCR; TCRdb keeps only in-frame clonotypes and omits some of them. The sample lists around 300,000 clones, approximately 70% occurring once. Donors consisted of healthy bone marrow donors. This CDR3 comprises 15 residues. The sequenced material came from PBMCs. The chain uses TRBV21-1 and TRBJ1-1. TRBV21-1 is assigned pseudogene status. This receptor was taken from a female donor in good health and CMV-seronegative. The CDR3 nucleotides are TGTGCCAGCAGCCAAGAGGGGGAGGGAAACACTGAAGCTTTCTTT. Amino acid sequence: CASSQEGEGNTEAFF.